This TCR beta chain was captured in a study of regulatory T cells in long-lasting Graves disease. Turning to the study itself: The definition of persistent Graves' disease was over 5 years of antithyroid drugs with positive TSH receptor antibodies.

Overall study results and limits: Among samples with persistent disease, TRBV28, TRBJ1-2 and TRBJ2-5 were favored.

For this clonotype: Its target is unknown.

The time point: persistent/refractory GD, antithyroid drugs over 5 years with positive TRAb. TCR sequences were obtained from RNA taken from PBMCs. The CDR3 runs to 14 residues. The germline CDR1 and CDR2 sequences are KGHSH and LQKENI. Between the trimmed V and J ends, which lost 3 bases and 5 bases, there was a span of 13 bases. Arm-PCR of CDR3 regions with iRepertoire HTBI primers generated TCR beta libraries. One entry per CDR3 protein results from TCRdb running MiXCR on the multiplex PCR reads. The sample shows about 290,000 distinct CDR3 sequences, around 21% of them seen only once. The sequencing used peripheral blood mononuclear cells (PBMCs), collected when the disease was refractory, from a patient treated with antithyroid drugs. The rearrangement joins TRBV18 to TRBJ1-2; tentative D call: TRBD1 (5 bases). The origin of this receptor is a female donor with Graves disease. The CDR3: CASSPSTVAYGYTF. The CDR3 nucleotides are TGTGCCAGCTCACCCTCGACAGTGGCTTATGGCTACACCTTC.